The T cell receptor beta chain under discussion was sequenced for a study of prognosis after radiotherapy for stage I lung cancer. Whole-study context: In twelve patients the tumors were adenocarcinoma, and in several they were squamous cell carcinoma. General study findings and limits: There were reportedly differences in TRBV and TRBJ gene usage between patients with and without metastases. After stereotactic body radiation therapy, median unique TCR clones were 6,000 to 7,500, down from approximately 11,000.

Germline V gives CDR1 MDHEN, CDR2 SYDVKM. The germline V and J ends were trimmed by 7 bases and 0 bases, with 7 bases remaining between them. The CDR3 is made up of 13 amino acids. A draw of 6 to 6.5 milliliters of peripheral blood took place at each of two time points. Using two-round multiplex PCR, the authors amplified TCR beta CDR3 from genomic DNA. Gene-specific TRBV and TRBJ primers were used in PCR round one. TCRdb re-called the multiplex PCR reads with MiXCR, one entry per CDR3 protein. Here the sample spans some 17,000 distinct CDR3 sequences, around 42% being singletons. There are many counts of this clonotype. The antigen remains unidentified.

Source: PBMCs, taken before or after stereotactic body radiation therapy (not recorded which). This sequence joins TRBV28 and TRBJ1-5; D is uncertain. The clonotype comes from a donor of 50 years or more with non-small cell lung cancer. This CDR3 reads CASIGYSNQPQHF. CDR3 DNA: TGTGCCAGCATTGGTTATAGCAATCAGCCCCAGCATTTT.